This entry lists 29 T cell receptor beta chains sequenced from one sample in a study of read filtering for tumor transcriptome and immune sequencing. Molecular barcoded adaptors covering alpha/delta and beta/gamma chains were used on 400 ng RNA. TCRdb re-analysed the reads in MiXCR, keeping a single row per CDR3 protein. The sample includes roughly 93,000 distinct CDR3 sequences, 20% to 25% seen only once; the top ten take roughly 10%. Sequenced: a population of CD138-negative cells sorted from bone marrow. The receptors were sampled from a donor older than 35 with multiple myeloma.

Ten or more counts support this clonotype. The J gene is TRBJ1-1, the V gene TRBV5-1; no clear D. The germline CDR1 and CDR2 sequences are SGHRS and YFSETQ. Trimming left V 0 bases short and J 2 bases short, with 11 bases between. The CDR3 has 15 residues. The CDR3 here is CASSLAAALNTEAFF. The CDR3 DNA follows: TGCGCCAGCAGCTTGGCCGCGGCACTCAACACTGAAGCTTTCTTT.

This clonotype has a handful of counts. A read error may account for a junction end that differs from germline. J is TRBJ2-3 and V is TRBV7-9; no clear D gene. The CDR3 consists of 12 residues. The germline V gene has CDR1 SEHNR and CDR2 FQNEAQ (reference sequence). The CDR3 DNA reads TGTGCCGGCAGCTCCTCCACAGATACGCAGTATTTT. It codes for CAGSSSTDTQYF.

In this sample, this clonotype turned up many times. The chain combines TRBV3-1 with TRBJ2-3, with 10 bases that match TRBD1. Germline V gene data show CDR1 as LGHDT and CDR2 as YNNKEL (reference sequence). V trimming: 5 bases; J trimming: 4 bases; junction bases outside the gene matches: 3. The CDR3 is made up of 14 amino acids. The CDR3 DNA follows: TGTGCCAGCAGCACCGGGACAGGGGCAGATACGCAGTATTTT. Protein: CASSTGTGADTQYF.

This clonotype was counted between two and nine times. This chain connects TRBV19 to TRBJ2-7, with 7 bases matching TRBD2. In germline, CDR1 is LNHDA, CDR2 SQIVND (reference sequence). The CDR3 runs 12 residues. The ends lost 11 bases at V and 9 bases at J; junction bases unmatched: 13. The CDR3 reads CAEGRGISGQYF. The CDR3, as DNA: TGTGCCGAGGGGAGGGGAATCTCTGGGCAGTACTTC.

On this clonotype itself: A much larger clone sits a single nucleotide away, making a read error possible. The chain couples TRBV12-3 or TRBV12-4 to TRBJ1-6; D perhaps matches TRBD1 (6 bases). This CDR3 is built from 14 residues. CDR3 amino acids: CTSTIGGHNSPLHF. CDR3 coding DNA: TGTACCAGCACCATAGGGGGGCACAATTCACCCCTCCACTTT.

Comments on this clonotype: A much larger clone lies one base from this, so it may be a read error. This chain uses TRBV20-1 with TRBJ2-1; D is undetermined. Germline values: CDR1 DFQATT, CDR2 SNEGSKA (reference sequence). The CDR3 is made up of 15 amino acids. CDR3 protein: CSARGPRGRYNERFF. The CDR3 DNA follows: TGCAGTGCTAGAGGGCCGCGTGGCCGCTACAATGAGCGGTTCTTC.

The rearrangement links TRBV5-1 to TRBJ2-5; unclear D gene. Germline CDR1 SGHRS, CDR2 YFSETQ. The CDR3 loop spans 14 amino acids. Trimming shortened V by 5 bases and J by 5 bases, and 16 bases separated the two germline ends. The CDR3 is CASSAQRVGETQYF. In DNA, the CDR3 is TGCGCCAGCAGTGCCCAACGGGTGGGGGAGACCCAGTACTTC.

This clonotype came up many times. The chain is built from TRBV7-3 and TRBJ2-2; 8 bases are a match to TRBD2. CDR1 is SGHTA, CDR2 FQGTGA, per germline. The CDR3 consists of 16 residues. J was trimmed by 7 bases and V by 5 bases; bases with no gene match: 12. CDR3 protein: CASSPQGLVLGGELFF. The CDR3 DNA reads as TGTGCCAGCAGCCCCCAGGGACTAGTTCTTGGCGGGGAGCTGTTTTTT.

This clonotype was counted ten times or more. The rearrangement uses TRBV20-1 and TRBJ1-6; D remains ambiguous. This CDR3 contains 13 residues. CDR1 is DFQATT, CDR2 SNEGSKA, per germline (reference sequence). The V end was cut by 0 bases, the J end by 7 bases, with 7 bases between. The CDR3 region is CSARDPGNSPLHF. DNA of the CDR3: TGCAGTGCTAGAGATCCGGGGAATTCACCCCTCCACTTT.

The rearrangement joins TRBV7-9 to TRBJ2-5, with a possible D match to TRBD2 (5 bases). V lost 0 bases to trimming and J lost 5 bases, with 13 bases between them. The germline V gene encodes CDR1 SEHNR and CDR2 FQNEAQ (reference sequence). The CDR3 loop spans 15 amino acids. Here the CDR3 DNA reads TGTGCCAGCAGCTTAGCCGAGAGAGGGAAGGAGACCCAGTACTTC. Protein sequence: CASSLAERGKETQYF.

A word on this clonotype: This clone may be a read error of a much larger clone one base away. V gene TRBV7-3 combines with J gene TRBJ2-2; maybe TRBD2 (5 bases). This CDR3 comprises 14 residues. The V and J ends lost 4 bases and 10 bases respectively, with 16 bases between them. Germline CDR1 SGHTA, CDR2 FQGTGA. Written as DNA, the CDR3 is TGTGCCAGCAGCTCTCCGACTCTAGCCGAGGAGCTGTTTTTT. Translation: CASSSPTLAEELFF.

In this sample, this clonotype turned up many times. The rearrangement uses TRBV6-2 or TRBV6-3 and TRBJ1-1, with TRBD1 matching over 7 bases. The CDR3 runs 14 residues. Germline loops: CDR1 MNHEY, CDR2 SVGEGT. V trimming: 5 bases; J trimming: 3 bases; junction bases outside the gene matches: 6. CDR3: CASSAQGPHTEAFF. CDR3 in DNA: TGTGCCAGCAGTGCACAGGGGCCGCACACTGAAGCTTTCTTT.

This sequence joins TRBV5-1 and TRBJ2-3, with 8 bases fitting TRBD2. The CDR3 runs 14 residues. Germline loops: CDR1 SGHRS, CDR2 YFSETQ. V was pared by 0 bases and J by 7 bases, with 4 bases of the junction left unmatched. In DNA, the CDR3 is TGCGCCAGCAGCTTGGGGACTAGCACCAATACGCAGTATTTT. Amino acids: CASSLGTSTNTQYF.

This clonotype was detected many times. V gene TRBV28 combines with J gene TRBJ2-5, with 11 positions matching TRBD1. The germline CDR1 and CDR2 sequences are MDHEN and SYDVKM. The CDR3 length is 15 residues. Trimming took 4 bases from V and 5 from J; bases not matched to a gene: 6. CDR3: CASSSPGTGGETQYF. The CDR3 DNA follows: TGTGCCAGCAGTTCCCCCGGGACAGGGGGGGAGACCCAGTACTTC.

This clonotype occurred a few times. V and J are TRBV2 and TRBJ1-1, with D perhaps matching TRBD1 (5 bases). Looked up from germline, CDR1 is SNHLY and CDR2 is FYNNEI. The V end was cut by 2 bases, the J end by 5 bases, with 12 bases between. The CDR3 is 14 amino acids. In DNA, the CDR3 is TGTGCCAGCAGTGAATGGGGGGGGGGGACTGAAGCTTTCTTT. It encodes CASSEWGGGTEAFF.

This clonotype was observed at least ten times. This chain uses TRBV5-5 with TRBJ1-5; maybe TRBD1 (5 bases). Germline-derived CDR1 and CDR2 are SGHKS and YYEKEE (reference sequence). The CDR3 has 14 amino acids. V shed 3 bases and J shed 3 bases, with 10 bases lying between them. CDR3 sequence: CASSSGRINQPQHF. CDR3 bases: TGTGCCAGCAGCTCGGGACGGATCAATCAGCCCCAGCATTTT.

The chain combines TRBV19 with TRBJ2-3, with D possibly being TRBD1 (5 bases). The CDR3 loop spans 15 amino acids. Trimming took 0 bases from V and 6 from J, leaving 13 bases between them. Per the germline V gene, CDR1 is LNHDA and CDR2 is SQIVND (reference sequence). The CDR3 reads CASSIDRQGMDTQYF. DNA of the CDR3: TGTGCCAGTAGTATAGATCGGCAGGGTATGGATACGCAGTATTTT.

The V gene is TRBV18, the J gene TRBJ2-5, with 9 bases that match TRBD1. The CDR3 sequence is 14 residues long. V gave up 4 bases and J gave up 4 bases; unmatched junction bases: 4. Germline CDR1 reads KGHSH; CDR2 reads LQKENI. CDR3 nucleotide sequence: TGTGCCAGCTCACAGGGACAGGGCCGAGAGACCCAGTACTTC. Its protein product is CASSQGQGRETQYF.

Ten or more counts support this clonotype. V is TRBV7-9 and J is TRBJ2-5; 8 bases agree with TRBD2. Germline V gene sequence: CDR1 SEHNR, CDR2 FQNEAQ (reference sequence). V trimming: 5 bases; J trimming: 7 bases; junction bases outside the gene matches: 12. This CDR3 is built from 15 residues. This chain's CDR3 is CASSPVTGGQATQYF. The DNA for the CDR3 is TGTGCCAGCAGCCCAGTCACGGGGGGGCAGGCGACCCAGTACTTC.

In this sample, this clonotype turned up many times. CDR3 bases: TGTGCCAGCAGTCGACTAGCGGCCCAGCAGTTCTTC. The encoded protein is CASSRLAAQQFF. The chain links TRBV6-2 or TRBV6-3 to TRBJ2-1; 9 bases agree with TRBD2. Germline V lookup: CDR1 MNHEY, CDR2 SVGEGT. This CDR3 has 12 residues. V dropped 5 bases and J dropped 11; count of bases not matched to a gene: 4.

In its sample, this clonotype was seen many times. The chain links TRBV29-1 to TRBJ2-7, with 7 bases identical to TRBD1. Looked up from germline, CDR1 is SQVTM and CDR2 is ANQGSEA. With V trimmed by 4 bases and J by 3 bases, 6 bases remained unmatched. The CDR3 is 13 amino acids. This chain's CDR3 is CSVGQGQGYEQYF. The CDR3 DNA follows: TGCAGCGTTGGACAGGGCCAGGGCTACGAGCAGTACTTC.

This clonotype was seen at least ten times. The chain carries TRBV24-1 and TRBJ2-3; D may be TRBD1 (6 bases). The ends were cut back, 3 bases at V and 2 bases at J, with 11 bases in the middle. CDR1 is KGHDR, CDR2 SFDVKD, per germline. The CDR3 has 15 amino acids. CDR3 sequence reads: CATSDQGNPTDTQYF. CDR3 DNA sequence: TGTGCCACCAGTGATCAGGGGAACCCCACAGATACGCAGTATTTT.

This clonotype occurred many times. The chain has TRBV21-1 and TRBJ1-1; the D call in the table, TRBD1, was not verified against the DNA. TRBV21-1 is a known pseudogene. The length of the CDR3 is 15 residues. The CDR3 spells CASSPRDSPNTEAFF. Here the CDR3 DNA reads TGTGCCAGCAGCCCTAGGGACAGCCCGAACACTGAAGCTTTCTTT.

The rearrangement joins TRBV2 to TRBJ1-5; D is uncertain. Germline CDR1 reads SNHLY; CDR2 reads FYNNEI. V was clipped by 6 bases and J by 2 bases, with 11 bases between them. The CDR3 is made up of 14 amino acids. In nucleotides, the CDR3 is TGTGCCAGCAGCTTCACCGGGGGCAATCAGCCCCAGCATTTT. It codes for CASSFTGGNQPQHF.

This clonotype was detected many times. The genes are TRBV6-5 and TRBJ2-3; D tentatively reads TRBD1 or TRBD2 (6 bases each). The CDR3 length is 16 residues. Looked up from germline, CDR1 is MNHEY and CDR2 is SVGAGI. The V end was cut by 2 bases, the J end by 2 bases, with 14 bases between. The CDR3 sequence is CASSYGGQGNTDTQYF. For the CDR3, the DNA is TGTGCCAGCAGTTACGGGGGGCAGGGAAACACAGATACGCAGTATTTT.

This clonotype was recorded many times. This sequence joins TRBV6-6 and TRBJ2-1, with 12 bases identical to TRBD2. There are 15 residues in the CDR3. Germline trimming cut 2 bases from V and 9 bases from J; bases unmatched to any gene: 5. Germline CDR1 MNHNY, CDR2 SVGAGI (reference sequence). This CDR3 reads CASSYGLAGGSEQFF. In nucleotides, the CDR3 is TGTGCCAGCAGTTACGGTCTAGCGGGGGGGAGTGAGCAGTTCTTC.

Regarding this clonotype: This may come from a read error, since a much larger clone is one base off. This sequence joins TRBV29-1 and TRBJ1-2, with D maybe TRBD1 (5 bases). Germline V gives CDR1 SQVTM, CDR2 ANQGSEA. The CDR3 is made up of 11 amino acids. The CDR3 here is CSVGPNCGYTF. Here the CDR3 DNA reads TGCAGCGTGGGGCCTAACTGTGGCTACACCTTC.

This clonotype has ten or more counts. The chain links TRBV7-9 to TRBJ2-5; no firm D call. This CDR3 spans 12 amino acids. Trimming removed 2 bases at V and 3 bases at J, with 4 bases between. From germline, CDR1 is SEHNR and CDR2 FQNEAQ (reference sequence). CDR3 sequence reads: CASSLFEETQYF. As DNA, the CDR3 is TGTGCCAGCAGCTTATTCGAAGAGACCCAGTACTTC.

This clonotype appeared a few times. V usage is TRBV4-2 and J usage is TRBJ1-5, with D uncertain. This CDR3 region has 17 residues. Germline CDR1 reads LGHNA; CDR2 reads YNFKEQ. V lost 1 base, J lost 0 bases, and 13 bases lay in between. The DNA of the CDR3 is TGTGCCAGCAGCCAAGCCTTGGCGGCTATTAGCAATCAGCCCCAGCATTTT. This encodes CASSQALAAISNQPQHF.